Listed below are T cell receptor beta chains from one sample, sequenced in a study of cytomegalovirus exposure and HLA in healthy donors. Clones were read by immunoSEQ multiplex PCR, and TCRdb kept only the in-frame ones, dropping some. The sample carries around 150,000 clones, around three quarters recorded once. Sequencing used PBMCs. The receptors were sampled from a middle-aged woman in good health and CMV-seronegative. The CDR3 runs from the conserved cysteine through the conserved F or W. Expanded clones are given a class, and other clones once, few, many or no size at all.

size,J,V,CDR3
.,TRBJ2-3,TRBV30,CAWSVGGRDTQYF
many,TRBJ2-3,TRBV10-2,CASSKFLASGEADTQYF
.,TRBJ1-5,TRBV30,CAWSRGTGGNQPQHF
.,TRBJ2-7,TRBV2,CASSESRGPYEQYF
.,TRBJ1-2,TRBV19,CASSARYGGGYTF
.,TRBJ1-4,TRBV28,CASSPTTGTTNEKLFF
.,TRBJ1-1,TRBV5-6,CASSATGQEVRDTEAFF
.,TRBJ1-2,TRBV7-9,CASSSLYGYTF
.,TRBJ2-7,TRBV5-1,CASSLGGKSEQYF
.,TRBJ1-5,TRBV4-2,CASSSDRGNQPQHF
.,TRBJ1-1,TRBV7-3,CASSLSQGPLAEAFF
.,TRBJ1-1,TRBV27,CASYRGGGNTEAFF
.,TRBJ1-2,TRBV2,CASSEAPPTGEGGYTF
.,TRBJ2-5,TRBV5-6,CASNQGALGETQYF
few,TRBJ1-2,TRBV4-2,CASTRVLQEPYGYTF
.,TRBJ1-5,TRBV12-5,CASGPSQGAQHF
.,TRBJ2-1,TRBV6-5,CASSYSQGNVLEQFF
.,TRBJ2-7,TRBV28,CASSRELAPHYEQYF
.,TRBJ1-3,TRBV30,CAWDRSLGNTIYF
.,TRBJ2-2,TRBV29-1,CSVERQKNTGELFF
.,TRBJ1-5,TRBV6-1,CASSRLGQEPQHF
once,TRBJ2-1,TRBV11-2,CASSFWGEAYNEQFF
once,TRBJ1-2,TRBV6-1,CASSGVEGALGYGYTF
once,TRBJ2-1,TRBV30,CAWSGLDQFSYNEQFF
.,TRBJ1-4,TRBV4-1,CASRTEFNEKLFF
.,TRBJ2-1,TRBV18,CASSIQETINEQFF
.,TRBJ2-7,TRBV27,CASRLTGAHEQYF
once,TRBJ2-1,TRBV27,CASSGTDRGRRNEQFF